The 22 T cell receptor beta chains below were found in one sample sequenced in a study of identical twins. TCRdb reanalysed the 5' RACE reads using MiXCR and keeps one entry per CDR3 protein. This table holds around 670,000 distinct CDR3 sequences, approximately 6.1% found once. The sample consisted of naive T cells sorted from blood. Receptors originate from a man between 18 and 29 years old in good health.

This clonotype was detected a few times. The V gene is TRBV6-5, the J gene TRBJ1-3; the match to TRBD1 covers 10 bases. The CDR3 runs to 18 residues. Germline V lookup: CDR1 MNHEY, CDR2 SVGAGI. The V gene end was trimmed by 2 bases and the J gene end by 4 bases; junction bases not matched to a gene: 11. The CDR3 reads CASSYTRPGTGDGNTIYF. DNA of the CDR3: TGTGCCAGCAGTTACACACGTCCCGGGACAGGGGACGGAAACACCATATATTTT.

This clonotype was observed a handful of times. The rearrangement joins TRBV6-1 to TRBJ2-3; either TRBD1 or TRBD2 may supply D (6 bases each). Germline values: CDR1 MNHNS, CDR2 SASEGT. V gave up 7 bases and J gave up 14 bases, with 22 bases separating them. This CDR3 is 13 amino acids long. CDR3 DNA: TGTGCCAGCATATCCCTCCCCGGGGGCCCGCGGTATTTT. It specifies CASISLPGGPRYF.

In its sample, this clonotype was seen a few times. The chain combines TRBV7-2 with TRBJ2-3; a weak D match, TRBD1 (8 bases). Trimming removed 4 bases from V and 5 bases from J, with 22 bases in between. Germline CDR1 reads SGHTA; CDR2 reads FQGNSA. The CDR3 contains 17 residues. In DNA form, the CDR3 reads TGTGCCAGCAGCTCCCCGGGAGGCAGGGGGCTGGGAGATACGCAGTATTTT. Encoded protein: CASSSPGGRGLGDTQYF.

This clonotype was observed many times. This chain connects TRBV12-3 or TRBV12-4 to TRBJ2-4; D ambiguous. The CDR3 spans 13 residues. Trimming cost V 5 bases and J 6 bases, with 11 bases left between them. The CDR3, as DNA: TGTGCCAGCAGTAACGGATGGGGAAACATTCAGTACTTC. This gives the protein CASSNGWGNIQYF.

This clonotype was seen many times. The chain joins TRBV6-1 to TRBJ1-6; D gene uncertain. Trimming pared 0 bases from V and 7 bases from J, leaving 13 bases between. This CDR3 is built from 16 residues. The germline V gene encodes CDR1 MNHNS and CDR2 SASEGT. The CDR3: CASSEAFSSRNSPLHF. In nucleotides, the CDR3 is TGTGCCAGCAGTGAAGCCTTCAGCTCACGGAATTCACCCCTCCACTTT.

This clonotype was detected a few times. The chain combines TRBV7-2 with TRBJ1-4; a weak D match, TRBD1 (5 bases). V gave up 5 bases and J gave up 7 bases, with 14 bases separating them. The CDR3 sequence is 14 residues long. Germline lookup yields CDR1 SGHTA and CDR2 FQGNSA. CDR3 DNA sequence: TGTGCCAGCAGCCCAGGGTTTTGGGGTGAAAAACTGTTTTTT. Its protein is CASSPGFWGEKLFF.

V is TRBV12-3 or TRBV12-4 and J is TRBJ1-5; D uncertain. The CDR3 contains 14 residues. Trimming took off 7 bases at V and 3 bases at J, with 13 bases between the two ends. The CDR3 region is CASTETSYNQPQHF. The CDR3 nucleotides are TGTGCCAGCACAGAGACCAGTTACAATCAGCCCCAGCATTTT.

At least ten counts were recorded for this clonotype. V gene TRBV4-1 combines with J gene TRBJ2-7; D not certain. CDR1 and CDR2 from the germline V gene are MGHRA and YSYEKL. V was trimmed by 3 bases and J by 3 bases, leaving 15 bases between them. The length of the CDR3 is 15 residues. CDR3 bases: TGCGCCAGCAGCCAGACCTTCGTCGGTATCTACGAGCAGTACGTC. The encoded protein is CASSQTFVGIYEQYV.

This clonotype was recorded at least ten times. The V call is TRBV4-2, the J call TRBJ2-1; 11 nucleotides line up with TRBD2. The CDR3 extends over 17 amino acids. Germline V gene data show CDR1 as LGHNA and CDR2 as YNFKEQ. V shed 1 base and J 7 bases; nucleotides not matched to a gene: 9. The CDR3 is CASSQVTSGRSGNEQFF. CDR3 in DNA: TGTGCCAGCAGCCAAGTTACTAGCGGGAGAAGTGGGAATGAGCAGTTCTTC.

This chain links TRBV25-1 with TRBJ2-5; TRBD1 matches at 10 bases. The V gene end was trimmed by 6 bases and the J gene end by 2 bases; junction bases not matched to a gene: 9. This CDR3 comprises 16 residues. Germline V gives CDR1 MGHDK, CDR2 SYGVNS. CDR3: CASSRQGALSQETQYF. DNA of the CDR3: TGTGCCAGCAGCCGACAGGGGGCGCTTTCACAAGAGACCCAGTACTTC. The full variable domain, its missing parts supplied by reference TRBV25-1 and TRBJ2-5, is EADIYQTPRYLVIGTGKKITLECSQTMGHDKMYWYQQDPGMELHLIHYSYGVNSTEKGDLSSESTVSRIRTEHFPLTLESARPSHTSQYLCASSRQGALSQETQYFGPGTRLLVL.

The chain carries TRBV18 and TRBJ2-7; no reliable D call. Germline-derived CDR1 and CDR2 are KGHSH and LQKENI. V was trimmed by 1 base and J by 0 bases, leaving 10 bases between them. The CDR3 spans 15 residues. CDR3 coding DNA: TGTGCCAGCTCACCACTTGGCATCAACTCCTACGAGCAGTACTTC. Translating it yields CASSPLGINSYEQYF.

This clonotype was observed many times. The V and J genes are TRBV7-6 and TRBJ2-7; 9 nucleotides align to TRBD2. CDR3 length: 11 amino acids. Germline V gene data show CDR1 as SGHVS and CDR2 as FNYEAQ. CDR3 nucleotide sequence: TGTGCTACCGGGACTAGCAGCGAGCAGTACTTC. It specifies CATGTSSEQYF.

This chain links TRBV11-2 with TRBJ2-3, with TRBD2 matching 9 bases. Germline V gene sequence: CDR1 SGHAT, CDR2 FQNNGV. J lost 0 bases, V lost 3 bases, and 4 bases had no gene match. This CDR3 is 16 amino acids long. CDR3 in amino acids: CASSFGLASSTDTQYF. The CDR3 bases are TGTGCCAGCAGCTTCGGACTAGCGTCTAGCACAGATACGCAGTATTTT. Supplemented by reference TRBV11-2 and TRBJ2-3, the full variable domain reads EAGVAQSPRYKIIEKRQSVAFWCNPISGHATLYWYQQILGQGPKLLIQFQNNGVVDDSQLPKDRFSAERLKGVDSTLKIQPAKLEDSAVYLCASSFGLASSTDTQYFGPGTRLTVL.

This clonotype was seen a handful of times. The CDR3 nucleotides are TGTGCCAGCAGCTTCAACCCCGGACAGGGACCGGTTTATAGCAATCAGCCCCAGCATTTT. Its translation is CASSFNPGQGPVYSNQPQHF. This chain links TRBV11-1 with TRBJ1-5; 8 positions match TRBD1. The junction had 16 bases not matched to a gene; V was cut back by 3 bases and J by 0 bases. Germline V CDR1 and CDR2: SGHAT, FQDESV (reference sequence). This CDR3 contains 20 residues.

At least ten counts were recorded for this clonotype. CDR3 sequence (DNA): TGTGCCAGCAGTCCGGGACTAGCTTGGGAGCAGTACTTC. This sequence encodes CASSPGLAWEQYF. The gene calls are TRBV12-3 or TRBV12-4 and TRBJ2-7; 9 nucleotides agree with TRBD2. Trimming removed 5 bases from V and 7 bases from J; junction bases left unmatched: 6. This CDR3 comprises 13 residues.

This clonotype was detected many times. This chain's CDR3 is CSVEVYNEQFF. The DNA of the CDR3 is TGCAGCGTTGAGGTATACAATGAGCAGTTCTTC. This chain connects TRBV29-1 to TRBJ2-1; no reliable D call. CDR1 is SQVTM, CDR2 ANQGSEA, per germline. V was cut by 3 bases and J by 4 bases, with 4 bases left in between. CDR3 length: 11 amino acids.

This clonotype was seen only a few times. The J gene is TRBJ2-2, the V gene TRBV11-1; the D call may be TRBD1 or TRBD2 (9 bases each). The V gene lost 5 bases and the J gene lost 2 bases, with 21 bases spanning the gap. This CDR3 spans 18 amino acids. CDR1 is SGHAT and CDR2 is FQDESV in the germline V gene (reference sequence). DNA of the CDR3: TGTGCCAGCAGCCGAACGACAGGGGGGACTAGCAACACCGGGGAGCTGTTTTTT. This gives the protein CASSRTTGGTSNTGELFF.

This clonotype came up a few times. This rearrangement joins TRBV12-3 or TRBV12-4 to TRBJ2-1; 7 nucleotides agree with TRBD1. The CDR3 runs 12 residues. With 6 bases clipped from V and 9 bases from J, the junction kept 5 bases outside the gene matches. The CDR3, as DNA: TGTGCCAGCAGCGAAGGGGGCACTGAGCAGTTCTTC. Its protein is CASSEGGTEQFF.

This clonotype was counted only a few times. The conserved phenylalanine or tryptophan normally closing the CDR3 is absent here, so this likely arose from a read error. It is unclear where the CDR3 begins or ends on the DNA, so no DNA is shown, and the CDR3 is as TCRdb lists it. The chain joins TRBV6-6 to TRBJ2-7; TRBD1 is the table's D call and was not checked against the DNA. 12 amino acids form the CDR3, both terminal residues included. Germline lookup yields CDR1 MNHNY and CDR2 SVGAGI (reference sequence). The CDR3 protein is CASSYGGQGISI.

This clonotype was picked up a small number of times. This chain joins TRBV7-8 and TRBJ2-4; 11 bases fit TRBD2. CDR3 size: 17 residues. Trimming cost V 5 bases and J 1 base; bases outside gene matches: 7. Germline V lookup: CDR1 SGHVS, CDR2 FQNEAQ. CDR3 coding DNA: TGTGCCAGCAGCCCCTTACTAGCGGGAGCCGCCAAAAACATTCAGTACTTC. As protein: CASSPLLAGAAKNIQYF.

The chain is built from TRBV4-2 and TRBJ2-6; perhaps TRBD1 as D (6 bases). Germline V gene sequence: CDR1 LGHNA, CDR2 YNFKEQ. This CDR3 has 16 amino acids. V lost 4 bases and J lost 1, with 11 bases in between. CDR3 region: CASSPTQGSGANVLTF. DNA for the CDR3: TGTGCCAGCAGCCCAACGCAGGGGTCTGGGGCCAACGTCCTGACTTTC.

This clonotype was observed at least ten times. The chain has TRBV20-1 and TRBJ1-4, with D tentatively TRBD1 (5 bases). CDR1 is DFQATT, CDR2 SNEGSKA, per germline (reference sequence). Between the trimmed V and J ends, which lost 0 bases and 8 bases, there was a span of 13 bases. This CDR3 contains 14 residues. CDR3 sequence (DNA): TGCAGTGCTAGAGATGTGGGGACTGGAGAAAAACTGTTTTTT. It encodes CSARDVGTGEKLFF.